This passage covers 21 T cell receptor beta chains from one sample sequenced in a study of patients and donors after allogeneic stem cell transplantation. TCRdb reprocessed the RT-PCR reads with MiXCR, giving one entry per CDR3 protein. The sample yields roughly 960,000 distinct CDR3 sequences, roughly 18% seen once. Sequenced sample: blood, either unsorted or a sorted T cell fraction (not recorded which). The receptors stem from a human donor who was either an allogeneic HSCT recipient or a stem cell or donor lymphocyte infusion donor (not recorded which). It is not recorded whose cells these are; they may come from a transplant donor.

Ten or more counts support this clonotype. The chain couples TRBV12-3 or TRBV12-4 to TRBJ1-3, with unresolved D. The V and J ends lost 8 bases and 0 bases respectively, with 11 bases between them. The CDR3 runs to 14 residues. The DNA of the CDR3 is TGTGCCAGCGGCCCCGGGGTCTCTGGAAACACCATATATTTT. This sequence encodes CASGPGVSGNTIYF.

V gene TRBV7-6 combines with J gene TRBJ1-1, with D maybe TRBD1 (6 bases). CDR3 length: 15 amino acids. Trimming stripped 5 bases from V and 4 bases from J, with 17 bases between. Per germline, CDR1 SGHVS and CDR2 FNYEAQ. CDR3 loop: CASSPLQGKATEAFF. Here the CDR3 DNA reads TGTGCCAGCAGCCCCCTACAGGGTAAGGCCACTGAAGCTTTCTTT.

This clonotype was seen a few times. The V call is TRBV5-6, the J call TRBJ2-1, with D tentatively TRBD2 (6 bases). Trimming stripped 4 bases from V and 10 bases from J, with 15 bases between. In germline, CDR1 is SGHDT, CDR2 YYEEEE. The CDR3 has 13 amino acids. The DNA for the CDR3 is TGTGCCAGCAGCCAAACTAGCTTCAGCGAGCAGTTCTTC. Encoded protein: CASSQTSFSEQFF.

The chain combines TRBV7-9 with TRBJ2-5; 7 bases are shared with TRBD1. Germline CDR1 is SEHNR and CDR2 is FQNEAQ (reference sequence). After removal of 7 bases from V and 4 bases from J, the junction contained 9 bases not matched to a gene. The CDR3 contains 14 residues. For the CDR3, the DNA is TGTGCCAGCAACCCGACAGGGAATGCAGAGACCCAGTACTTC. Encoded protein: CASNPTGNAETQYF.

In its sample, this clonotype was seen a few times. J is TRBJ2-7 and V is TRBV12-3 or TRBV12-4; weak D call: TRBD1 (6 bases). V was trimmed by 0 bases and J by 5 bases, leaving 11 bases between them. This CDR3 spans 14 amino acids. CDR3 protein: CASSLANRDHEQYF. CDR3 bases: TGTGCCAGCAGTTTAGCGAACAGGGACCACGAGCAGTACTTC.

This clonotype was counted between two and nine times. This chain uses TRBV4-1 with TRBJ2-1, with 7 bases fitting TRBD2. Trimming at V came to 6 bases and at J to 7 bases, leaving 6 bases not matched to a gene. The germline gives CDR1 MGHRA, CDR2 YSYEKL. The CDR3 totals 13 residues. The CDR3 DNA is TGCGCCAGCAGTCACAACGGGGGGAATGAGCAGTTCTTC. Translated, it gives CASSHNGGNEQFF.

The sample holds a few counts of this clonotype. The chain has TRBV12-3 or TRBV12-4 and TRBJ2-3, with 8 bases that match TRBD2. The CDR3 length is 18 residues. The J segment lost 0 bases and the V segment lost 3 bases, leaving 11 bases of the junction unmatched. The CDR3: CASSLRSASGYSTDTQYF. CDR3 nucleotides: TGTGCCAGCAGTTTGCGGTCTGCTAGCGGGTATAGCACAGATACGCAGTATTTT.

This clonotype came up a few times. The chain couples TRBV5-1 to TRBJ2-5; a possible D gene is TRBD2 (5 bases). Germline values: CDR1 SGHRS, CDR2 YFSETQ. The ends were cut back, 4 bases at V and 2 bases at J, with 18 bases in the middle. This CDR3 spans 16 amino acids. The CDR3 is CASSRGKMDFQETQYF. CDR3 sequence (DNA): TGCGCCAGCAGCCGCGGCAAGATGGACTTTCAAGAGACCCAGTACTTC.

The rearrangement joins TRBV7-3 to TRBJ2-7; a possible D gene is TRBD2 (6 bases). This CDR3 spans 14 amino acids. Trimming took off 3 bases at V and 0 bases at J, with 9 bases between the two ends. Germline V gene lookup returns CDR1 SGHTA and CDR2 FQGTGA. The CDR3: CASSFSGPSYEQYF. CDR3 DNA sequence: TGTGCCAGCAGCTTTAGCGGACCCTCCTACGAGCAGTACTTC.

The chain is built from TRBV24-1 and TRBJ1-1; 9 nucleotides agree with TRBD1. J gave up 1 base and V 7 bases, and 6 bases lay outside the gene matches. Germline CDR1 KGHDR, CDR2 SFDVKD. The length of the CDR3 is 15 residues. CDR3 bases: TGTGCCACCAGAGCCCAGGACAGGGGGAACACTGAAGCTTTCTTT. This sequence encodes CATRAQDRGNTEAFF.

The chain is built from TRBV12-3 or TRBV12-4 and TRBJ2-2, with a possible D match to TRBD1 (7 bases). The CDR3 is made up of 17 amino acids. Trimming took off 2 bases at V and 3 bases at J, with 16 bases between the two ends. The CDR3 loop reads CASSLNRGRGDTGELFF. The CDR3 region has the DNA TGTGCCAGCAGTTTAAATAGGGGGCGCGGGGACACCGGGGAGCTGTTTTTT.

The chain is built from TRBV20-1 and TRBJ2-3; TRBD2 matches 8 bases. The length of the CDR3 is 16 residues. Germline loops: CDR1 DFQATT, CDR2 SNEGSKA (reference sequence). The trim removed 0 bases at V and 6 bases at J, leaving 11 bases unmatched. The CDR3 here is CSARDTARGATDTQYF. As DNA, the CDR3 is TGCAGTGCTAGAGATACAGCGCGGGGGGCGACGGATACGCAGTATTTT.

CDR3 in DNA: TGCGCCAGCAGCGACTCGACAGGGGGAGAGACCCAGTACTTC. Encoded protein: CASSDSTGGETQYF. V usage is TRBV5-1 and J usage is TRBJ2-5, with 9 bases fitting TRBD1. CDR1 SGHRS and CDR2 YFSETQ come from the germline V gene. V gave up 4 bases and J gave up 4 bases; unmatched junction bases: 5. This CDR3 region has 14 residues.

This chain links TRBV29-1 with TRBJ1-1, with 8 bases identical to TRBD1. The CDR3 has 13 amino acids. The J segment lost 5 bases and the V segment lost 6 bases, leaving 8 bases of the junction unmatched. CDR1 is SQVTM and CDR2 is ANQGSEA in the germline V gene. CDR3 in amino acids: CSVRTGRETEAFF. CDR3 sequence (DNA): TGCAGCGTCCGGACAGGGCGGGAAACTGAAGCTTTCTTT. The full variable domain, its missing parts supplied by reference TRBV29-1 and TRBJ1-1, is SAVISQKPSRDICQRGTSLTIQCQVDSQVTMMFWYRQQPGQSLTLIATANQGSEATYESGFVIDKFPISRPNLTFSTLTVSNMSPEDSSIYLCSVRTGRETEAFFGQGTRLTVV.

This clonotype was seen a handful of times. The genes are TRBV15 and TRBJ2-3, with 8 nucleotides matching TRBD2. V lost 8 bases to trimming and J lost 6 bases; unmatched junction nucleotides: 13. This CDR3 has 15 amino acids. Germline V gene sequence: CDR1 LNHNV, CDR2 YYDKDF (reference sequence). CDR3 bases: TGTGCCACCGCGCGCGGGGGGTTTTGGGTTGATACGCAGTATTTT. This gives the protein CATARGGFWVDTQYF.

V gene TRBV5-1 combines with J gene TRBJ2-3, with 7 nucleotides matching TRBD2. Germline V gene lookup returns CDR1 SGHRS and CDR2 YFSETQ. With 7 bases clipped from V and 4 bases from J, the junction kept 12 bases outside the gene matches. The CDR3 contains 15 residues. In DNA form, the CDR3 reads TGCGCCAGCGGACTAGAGGGCGTTTTCCCAGATACGCAGTATTTT. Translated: CASGLEGVFPDTQYF.

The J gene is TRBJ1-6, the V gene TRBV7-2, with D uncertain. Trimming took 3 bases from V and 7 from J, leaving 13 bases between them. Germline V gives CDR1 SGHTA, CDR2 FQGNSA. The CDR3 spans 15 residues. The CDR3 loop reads CASSFDLVANSPLHF. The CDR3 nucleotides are TGTGCCAGCAGCTTCGACTTGGTCGCGAATTCACCCCTCCACTTT.

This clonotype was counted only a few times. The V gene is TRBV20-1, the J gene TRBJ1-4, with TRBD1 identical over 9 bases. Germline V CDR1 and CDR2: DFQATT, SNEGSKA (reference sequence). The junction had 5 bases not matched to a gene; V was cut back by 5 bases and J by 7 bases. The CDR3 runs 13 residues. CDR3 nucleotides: TGCAGTGCTCTTACAGGGGGCAGTGAAAAACTGTTTTTT. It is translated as CSALTGGSEKLFF.

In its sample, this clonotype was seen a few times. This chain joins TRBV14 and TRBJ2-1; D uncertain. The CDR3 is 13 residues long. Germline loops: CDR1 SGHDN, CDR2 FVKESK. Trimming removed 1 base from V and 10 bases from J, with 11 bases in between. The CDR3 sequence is CASSQGGWGEQFF. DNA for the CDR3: TGTGCCAGCAGCCAAGGAGGATGGGGAGAGCAGTTCTTC.

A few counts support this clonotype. CDR3 sequence: CASSQDRLVAYNEQFF. CDR3 nucleotide sequence: TGTGCCAGCAGCCAAGACCGACTAGTCGCCTACAATGAGCAGTTCTTC. The chain joins TRBV14 to TRBJ2-1, with a possible D match to TRBD2 (6 bases). This CDR3 comprises 16 residues. Trimming shortened V by 0 bases and J by 2 bases, and 11 bases separated the two germline ends. Germline V gene data show CDR1 as SGHDN and CDR2 as FVKESK.

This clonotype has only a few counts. The CDR3 loop is CSVGQDYGYTF. In DNA form, the CDR3 reads TGCAGCGTTGGCCAGGACTATGGCTACACCTTC. V is TRBV29-1 and J is TRBJ1-2; no definite D call. Trimming cost V 4 bases and J 3 bases, with 6 bases left between them. The germline gives CDR1 SQVTM, CDR2 ANQGSEA. This CDR3 spans 11 amino acids.